Sequencing of this T cell receptor beta chain was carried out in a study of T cells after posttransplantation cyclophosphamide. The CDR3 is 16 amino acids. CDR1 SGHAT and CDR2 FQNNGV come from the germline V gene. Trimming removed 1 base from V and 4 bases from J; junction bases left unmatched: 5. TCRdb's copy holds only in-frame clones and misses some; the assay was immunoSEQ multiplex PCR. There are some 5,700 clones in the sample; 1.8% occur only once, and 25% to 30% lies in the top ten. Study-level findings and limits: Recipient CMV seropositivity and CMV reactivation strongly tracked TRB clonality. TRB overlap between skin or GI tissue T cells and blood was limited. Donor-recipient repertoire similarity was low at 1-2 months, rising over year one.

On this clone: Its target is not known.

Cyclophosphamide on days +3 and +4 followed busulfan-fludarabine conditioning and a marrow graft. The V gene is TRBV11-2, the J gene TRBJ2-3, with TRBD2 identical over 10 bases. The receptor was derived from a male patient between 25 and 39 years old who received an allogeneic stem cell transplant from a related donor, was CMV-positive, and had no GVHD. Some T cells may originate from the graft donor. The sample was PBMCs, taken around 33 weeks after a stem cell transplant with posttransplant cyclophosphamide. The DNA of the CDR3 is TGTGCCAGCAGCTTAGCCGCTAGCGGGAGAGCAGATACGCAGTATTTT. Residues: CASSLAASGRADTQYF. The full variable domain, completed using reference TRBV11-2 and TRBJ2-3, is EAGVAQSPRYKIIEKRQSVAFWCNPISGHATLYWYQQILGQGPKLLIQFQNNGVVDDSQLPKDRFSAERLKGVDSTLKIQPAKLEDSAVYLCASSLAASGRADTQYFGPGTRLTVL.